These 20 T cell receptor beta chains came from one sample sequenced in a study of T cell changes during pregnancy in multiple sclerosis. The protocol was immunoSEQ multiplex PCR, while the TCRdb copy is restricted to in-frame clones and leaves out a portion. The sample carries about 59,000 clones, approximately 90% recorded once. The sample consisted of peripheral blood, taken in the first trimester of pregnancy. The origin of the receptors is a female donor with multiple sclerosis, enrolled in a pregnancy study.

The chain couples TRBV7-6 to TRBJ2-2, with D maybe TRBD2 (5 bases). V gave up 3 bases and J gave up 0 bases, with 14 bases separating them. Germline CDR1 SGHVS, CDR2 FNYEAQ. This CDR3 contains 17 residues. The CDR3 DNA reads as TGTGCCAGCAGCTTCCGTCCTACTAGTGCGAACACCGGGGAGCTGTTTTTT. Its translation: CASSFRPTSANTGELFF.

V is TRBV2 and J is TRBJ2-3, with a possible D match to TRBD1 (6 bases). The V gene's germline CDR1 is SNHLY and CDR2 FYNNEI. V lost 7 bases to trimming and J lost 2 bases, with 19 bases between them. CDR3 length: 16 residues. In nucleotides, the CDR3 is TGTGCCAGCAAACGGGCGGCAGGGGTTATCACAGATACGCAGTATTTT. This encodes CASKRAAGVITDTQYF. The full variable domain, in which reference TRBV2 and TRBJ2-3 provide the parts outside the CDR3, is EPEVTQTPSHQVTQMGQEVILRCVPISNHLYFYWYRQILGQKVEFLVSFYNNEISEKSEIFDDQFSVERPDGSNFTLKIRSTKLEDSAMYFCASKRAAGVITDTQYFGPGTRLTVL.

The genes are TRBV11-2 and TRBJ2-7; D unresolved. CDR3 length: 15 residues. The V and J ends lost 1 base and 2 bases respectively, with 12 bases between them. Germline V CDR1 and CDR2: SGHAT, FQNNGV. For the CDR3, the DNA is TGTGCCAGCAGCTTAGTAGTAGTTTCCACCTACGAGCAGTACTTC. Its protein product is CASSLVVVSTYEQYF. The full variable domain, rest sourced from reference TRBV11-2 and TRBJ2-7, is EAGVAQSPRYKIIEKRQSVAFWCNPISGHATLYWYQQILGQGPKLLIQFQNNGVVDDSQLPKDRFSAERLKGVDSTLKIQPAKLEDSAVYLCASSLVVVSTYEQYFGPGTRLTVT.

The chain combines TRBV25-1 with TRBJ2-5; 11 bases match TRBD2. The V gene's germline CDR1 is MGHDK and CDR2 SYGVNS. There are 17 residues in the CDR3. Unmatched junction bases numbered 10, after V lost 3 bases and J lost 4 bases. For the CDR3, the DNA is TGTGCCAGCAGTGACTTTGATAGCGGGAGGGGGGCAGAGACCCAGTACTTC. Translated, it gives CASSDFDSGRGAETQYF.

This clone has just a few counts. The rearrangement links TRBV6-5 to TRBJ1-2; 7 bases agree with TRBD1. Trimming cost V 6 bases and J 8 bases; bases outside gene matches: 12. Germline V gene data show CDR1 as MNHEY and CDR2 as SVGAGI. CDR3 length: 14 amino acids. The CDR3, as DNA: TGTGCCAGCAGCCCGACAGGGACCGTCGCGGGCTACACCTTC. Encoded protein: CASSPTGTVAGYTF.

The rearrangement joins TRBV29-1 to TRBJ2-7; a weak D match, TRBD2 (5 bases). Germline CDR1 is SQVTM and CDR2 is ANQGSEA. This CDR3 has 14 residues. Trimming cost V 4 bases and J 4 bases, with 17 bases left between them. The CDR3 reads CSVAGTNSNYEQYF. CDR3 nucleotides: TGCAGCGTTGCGGGAACAAACTCCAATTACGAGCAGTACTTC.

The chain uses TRBV9 and TRBJ2-7; no clear D. This CDR3 spans 14 amino acids. In germline, CDR1 is SGDLS, CDR2 YYNGEE. Trimming pared 0 bases from V and 0 bases from J, leaving 7 bases between. CDR3: CASSVDDFSYEQYF. The CDR3 DNA reads as TGTGCCAGCAGCGTAGACGACTTCTCCTACGAGCAGTACTTC.

This clone has a single count. The rearrangement joins TRBV4-3 to TRBJ1-2; no clear D gene. CDR1 LGHNA and CDR2 YSLEER come from the germline V gene. The CDR3 spans 15 residues. The V gene lost 4 bases and the J gene lost 7 bases, with 19 bases spanning the gap. The CDR3 sequence: CASSPNRRATGGYTF. In nucleotides, the CDR3 is TGCGCCAGCAGCCCAAATAGGAGAGCGACTGGTGGCTACACCTTC.

The gene calls are TRBV19 and TRBJ2-4, with 7 bases lining up with TRBD1. Per the germline V gene, CDR1 is LNHDA and CDR2 is SQIVND (reference sequence). V lost 5 bases and J lost 9; bases outside the gene matches: 16. CDR3 size: 16 residues. The CDR3 reads CASSADRAFKNAIQYF. The CDR3 region has the DNA TGTGCCAGTAGTGCCGACAGGGCCTTCAAAAACGCCATTCAGTACTTC.

The chain carries TRBV11-2 and TRBJ2-3; 11 bases agree with TRBD2. The CDR3 loop spans 14 amino acids. Germline assignment: CDR1 SGHAT and CDR2 FQNNGV. Trimming took 7 bases from V and 4 from J; bases not matched to a gene: 4. As DNA, the CDR3 is TGTGCCAGCACCCCGACTAGCGGGGCAGATACGCAGTATTTT. Encoded protein: CASTPTSGADTQYF.

The chain uses TRBV7-8 and TRBJ2-5; TRBD2 aligns across 9 bases. The CDR3 runs to 15 residues. V shed 2 bases, J shed 3 bases, and the junction held 4 bases outside the gene matches. The germline CDR1 and CDR2 sequences are SGHVS and FQNEAQ. Written as DNA, the CDR3 is TGTGCCAGCAGCTTAAGGACTAGCGTTAAAGAGACCCAGTACTTC. Amino acid sequence: CASSLRTSVKETQYF.

CDR3 sequence: CASSETGSGQPQHF. CDR3 DNA: TGTGCCAGCAGCGAAACAGGGTCGGGTCAGCCCCAGCATTTT. The chain links TRBV5-4 to TRBJ1-5; D possibly corresponds to TRBD1 (6 bases). The CDR3 has 14 residues. Per germline, CDR1 SGHNT and CDR2 YYREEE (reference sequence). V was cut by 4 bases and J by 6 bases, with 14 bases left in between. Full variable domain (remainder filled in from reference TRBV5-4 and TRBJ1-5): ETGVTQSPTHLIKTRGQQVTLRCSSQSGHNTVSWYQQALGQGPQFIFQYYREEENGRGNFPPRFSGLQFPNYSSELNVNALELDDSALYLCASSETGSGQPQHFGDGTRLSIL.

The chain joins TRBV2 to TRBJ2-1, with a possible D match to TRBD2 (6 bases). CDR1 and CDR2 (germline): SNHLY, FYNNEI. The CDR3 is 15 residues long. Trimming pared 4 bases from V and 0 bases from J, leaving 10 bases between. CDR3 loop: CASSGAGLSYNEQFF. The CDR3 nucleotides are TGTGCCAGCAGTGGGGCGGGACTCTCCTACAATGAGCAGTTCTTC.

The V gene is TRBV4-2, the J gene TRBJ2-3; 7 bases line up with TRBD2. The V and J ends lost 1 base and 4 bases, in that order; junction bases with no gene match: 5. There are 15 residues in the CDR3. CDR1 is LGHNA and CDR2 is YNFKEQ in the germline V gene. The chain's CDR3 is CASSQAAGEADTQYF. Written as DNA, the CDR3 is TGTGCCAGCAGCCAAGCGGCGGGAGAGGCAGATACGCAGTATTTT.

The genes are TRBV7-9 and TRBJ1-2; 7 bases fit TRBD1. Germline-derived CDR1 and CDR2 are SEHNR and FQNEAQ (reference sequence). The CDR3 extends over 14 amino acids. V lost 0 bases, J lost 2 bases, and 0 bases stayed unmatched. The CDR3 here is CASSLATGNYGYTF. CDR3 bases: TGTGCCAGCAGCTTAGCGACAGGGAACTATGGCTACACCTTC.

This chain links TRBV21-1 with TRBJ2-3; whether TRBD2, the table's D call, matches the DNA was not checked. TRBV21-1 is given as a pseudogene. The CDR3 loop spans 16 amino acids. The DNA for the CDR3 is TGTGCCAGCAGCAAGCAGAATTTATGGAGAGTAACTACGCAGTATTTT. This translates into CASSKQNLWRVTTQYF.

V gene TRBV5-1 combines with J gene TRBJ2-1; 7 nucleotides align to TRBD2. The CDR3 contains 15 residues. In germline, CDR1 is SGHRS, CDR2 YFSETQ. V trimming: 3 bases; J trimming: 2 bases; junction bases outside the gene matches: 5. The CDR3 sequence: CASSSGGLTYNEQFF. The CDR3 coding sequence is TGCGCCAGCAGCTCTGGGGGACTAACCTACAATGAGCAGTTCTTC.

The J gene is TRBJ2-2, the V gene TRBV7-2, with D perhaps matching TRBD2 (6 bases). The V gene's germline CDR1 is SGHTA and CDR2 FQGNSA. CDR3 size: 15 residues. V was shortened by 5 bases and J by 7 bases, with 17 bases between the two germline ends. CDR3 in amino acids: CASSVSGLGYGELFF. The CDR3 coding sequence is TGTGCCAGCAGCGTTAGCGGACTGGGGTACGGGGAGCTGTTTTTT. Full variable domain (rest looked up from reference TRBV7-2 and TRBJ2-2): GAGVSQSPSNKVTEKGKDVELRCDPISGHTALYWYRQSLGQGLEFLIYFQGNSAPDKSGLPSDRFSAERTGGSVSTLTIQRTQQEDSAVYLCASSVSGLGYGELFFGEGSRLTVL.

Only one count was recorded for this clone. The J gene is TRBJ2-7, the V gene TRBV28; perhaps TRBD1 as D (6 bases). This CDR3 spans 14 amino acids. Trimming left V 6 bases short and J 0 bases short, with 12 bases between. Per the germline V gene, CDR1 is MDHEN and CDR2 is SYDVKM. The CDR3 here is CASSPDRSSYEQYF. Here the CDR3 DNA reads TGTGCCAGCAGCCCTGACAGGAGCTCCTACGAGCAGTACTTC.

The chain uses TRBV6-5 and TRBJ2-7; 8 bases agree with TRBD2. This CDR3 is 15 amino acids long. Trimming cost V 6 bases and J 3 bases; bases outside gene matches: 10. Germline V gene data show CDR1 as MNHEY and CDR2 as SVGAGI. CDR3 sequence: CASSPSVAGIYEQYF. In DNA, the CDR3 is TGTGCCAGCAGCCCGTCTGTAGCGGGAATCTACGAGCAGTACTTC.